The 14 T cell receptor beta chains reported below all come from one sample, sequenced in a study of blood T cell repertoires in COVID-19 (dated by TCRdb to the early 2020s). Library prep was done by the immunoSEQ multiplex PCR assay. TCRdb carries this immuneACCESS record with in-frame sequences only. Its versions omit some clonotypes, under half of them owing to an unresolved V gene in the studies checked, with the rest unexplained. For this sample there are about 200,000 clones; around 90% appear just once. The ten largest clones represent around 2% of the sample. The sample comprised PBMCs or T cells enriched from blood (not recorded which). The origin of the receptors is a woman aged 25 to 39 who had recovered from COVID-19.

The V call is TRBV3-1 (or the pseudogene TRBV3-2), the J call TRBJ2-5; 8 bases agree with TRBD2. The germline V gene encodes CDR1 LGHDT and CDR2 YNNKEL (reference sequence). The CDR3 totals 16 residues. V shed 3 bases, J shed 7 bases, and the junction held 13 bases outside the gene matches. CDR3 in DNA: TGTGCCAGCAGCCAGGAAATAGCGGGAATGGGGGGGACCCAGTACTTC. It yields the protein CASSQEIAGMGGTQYF.

This clone appeared a single time. V usage is TRBV11-3 and J usage is TRBJ1-2, with D uncertain. Trimming took off 1 base at V and 0 bases at J, with 9 bases between the two ends. The germline CDR1 and CDR2 sequences are SGHNT and YENEEA. The CDR3 runs 15 residues. The CDR3 region is CASSLGQTTNYGYTF. CDR3 nucleotides: TGTGCCAGCAGCTTAGGCCAGACTACTAACTATGGCTACACCTTC.

Only one count was recorded for this clone. The gene calls are TRBV5-1 and TRBJ1-2, with TRBD1 identical over 9 bases. V was pared by 2 bases and J by 8 bases, with 13 bases of the junction left unmatched. The CDR3 has 16 amino acids. Germline-derived CDR1 and CDR2 are SGHRS and YFSETQ. The CDR3 nucleotides are TGCGCCAGCAGCTTATATATTGGGACAGGGAAAGCCGGCTACACCTTC. It translates to CASSLYIGTGKAGYTF. The full variable domain, rest sourced from reference TRBV5-1 and TRBJ1-2, is KAGVTQTPRYLIKTRGQQVTLSCSPISGHRSVSWYQQTPGQGLQFLFEYFSETQRNKGNFPGRFSGRQFSNSRSEMNVSTLELGDSALYLCASSLYIGTGKAGYTFGSGTRLTVV.

This clone was observed once. J is TRBJ2-7 and V is TRBV4-3; no clear D. Trimming took 0 bases from V and 0 from J, leaving 9 bases between them. The CDR3 length is 15 residues. From germline, CDR1 is LGHNA and CDR2 YSLEER. For the CDR3, the DNA is TGCGCCAGCAGCCAAGATCGGAGTTTCTCCTACGAGCAGTACTTC. Its translation: CASSQDRSFSYEQYF.

This sequence joins TRBV9 and TRBJ1-1; the match to TRBD1 covers 9 bases. V was clipped by 3 bases and J by 0 bases; unmatched bases: 9. CDR3 length: 17 amino acids. Germline V lookup: CDR1 SGDLS, CDR2 YYNGEE. The CDR3 loop is CASSDNVGQGMNTEAFF. The CDR3 DNA sequence: TGTGCCAGCAGCGACAACGTGGGACAGGGTATGAACACTGAAGCTTTCTTT. The variable domain in full, with the rest retrieved from reference TRBV9 and TRBJ1-1, is DSGVTQTPKHLITATGQRVTLRCSPRSGDLSVYWYQQSLDQGLQFLIQYYNGEERAKGNILERFSAQQFPDLHSELNLSSLELGDSALYFCASSDNVGQGMNTEAFFGQGTRLTVV.

This clone was observed a few times. The J gene is TRBJ1-5, the V gene TRBV5-5; D gene uncertain. The CDR3 sequence is 13 residues long. Between the trimmed V and J ends, which lost 3 bases and 5 bases, there was a span of 9 bases. Germline CDR1 SGHKS, CDR2 YYEKEE (reference sequence). The CDR3, as DNA: TGTGCCAGCAGCTGGACGGGAGATCAGCCCCAGCATTTT. Protein product: CASSWTGDQPQHF.

The V and J genes are TRBV14 and TRBJ2-3, with no clear D. Deletions cut 4 bases from V and 6 bases from J, with 17 bases between. The CDR3 is 15 amino acids. Germline V lookup: CDR1 SGHDN, CDR2 FVKESK. The CDR3 nucleotides read TGTGCCAGCAGCCCCGAATGGCGCCCGGAGGATACGCAGTATTTT. Translated: CASSPEWRPEDTQYF.

The chain links TRBV6-1 to TRBJ2-5; maybe TRBD2 (6 bases). This CDR3 has 14 residues. V shed 4 bases and J shed 1 base, with 10 bases lying between them. Germline lookup yields CDR1 MNHNS and CDR2 SASEGT. Here the CDR3 reads CASSVAARQETQYF. DNA for the CDR3: TGTGCCAGCAGTGTAGCGGCCCGCCAAGAGACCCAGTACTTC.

This clone was counted once. The V gene is TRBV10-3, the J gene TRBJ2-1; D is possibly TRBD1 (6 bases). There are 14 residues in the CDR3. CDR1 and CDR2 from the germline V gene are ENHRY and SYGVKD. Trimming removed 8 bases from V and 1 base from J, with 12 bases in between. The CDR3 here is CAISRGGSYNEQFF. The DNA of the CDR3 is TGTGCCATCTCCAGGGGTGGATCCTACAATGAGCAGTTCTTC.

J is TRBJ2-1 and V is TRBV10-3, with a weak D call TRBD2 (5 bases). This CDR3 spans 17 amino acids. CDR1 is ENHRY, CDR2 SYGVKD, per germline. V lost 4 bases to trimming and J lost 0 bases, with 16 bases between them. The CDR3 protein is CAISAGDAFSSYNEQFF. The CDR3 DNA reads TGTGCCATCAGTGCCGGGGATGCTTTTAGCTCCTACAATGAGCAGTTCTTC.

The rearrangement joins TRBV6-5 to TRBJ1-1, with 7 nucleotides matching TRBD1. J was trimmed by 11 bases and V by 6 bases; bases with no gene match: 9. The CDR3 is 12 amino acids. Per germline, CDR1 MNHEY and CDR2 SVGAGI. CDR3 coding DNA: TGTGCCAGCAGCCGTACGACAGGGTGGGCTTTCTTT. It translates to CASSRTTGWAFF.

The chain uses TRBV7-9 and TRBJ1-2; 10 bases align to TRBD1. Germline V gene sequence: CDR1 SEHNR, CDR2 FQNEAQ (reference sequence). The CDR3 spans 14 residues. The V gene end was trimmed by 1 base and the J gene end by 4 bases; junction bases not matched to a gene: 0. CDR3 region: CASSLGTGGYGYTF. Here the CDR3 DNA reads TGTGCCAGCAGCTTAGGGACAGGGGGCTATGGCTACACCTTC. Complete variable domain (other parts from reference TRBV7-9 and TRBJ1-2): DTGVSQNPRHKITKRGQNVTFRCDPISEHNRLYWYRQTLGQGPEFLTYFQNEAQLEKSRLLSDRFSAERPKGSFSTLEIQRTEQGDSAMYLCASSLGTGGYGYTFGSGTRLTVV.

The chain uses TRBV2 and TRBJ2-3; 7 bases match TRBD1. This CDR3 is 16 amino acids long. Germline V gene sequence: CDR1 SNHLY, CDR2 FYNNEI. The V segment lost 2 bases and the J segment 4 bases; nucleotides outside the gene matches: 9. CDR3 in amino acids: CASSEKGQVMSDTQYF. The CDR3 coding sequence is TGTGCCAGCAGTGAAAAAGGACAGGTTATGTCAGATACGCAGTATTTT.

The rearrangement joins TRBV20-1 to TRBJ1-2; perhaps TRBD1 as D (5 bases). Trimming left V 3 bases short and J 3 bases short, with 5 bases between. This CDR3 comprises 11 residues. Germline lookup yields CDR1 DFQATT and CDR2 SNEGSKA (reference sequence). CDR3 sequence (DNA): TGCAGTGCTAGGACAGACTATGGCTACACCTTC. Its protein product is CSARTDYGYTF.